This T cell receptor (beta chain) was sequenced during a study of Graves' ophthalmopathy and Graves' hyperthyroidism. General study findings and limits: Both a roughly 66% sensitivity and an approximately 76% specificity characterized the model's predictions of ophthalmopathy progression.

TCR beta CDR3 regions were amplified from RNA transcripts. Second-round multiplex PCR followed a first-round RT-PCR using HTBI primers. From the multiplex PCR reads, TCRdb called clonotypes with MiXCR, one entry per CDR3 protein. This sample has roughly 480,000 distinct CDR3 sequences, with over 13% found just once. The sample holds many counts of this clonotype. The antigen remains undetermined. There are 13 residues in the CDR3. The germline V gene has CDR1 SEHNR and CDR2 FQNEAQ (reference sequence). Trimming cost V 6 bases and J 5 bases, with 13 bases left between them. Exclusion applied to patients with other autoimmune diseases, uncontrolled infections, pregnancy or lactation. Clinical symptoms, serum thyroxine, TRAb, thyroid ultrasound and orbital computed tomography were relied on for diagnosis. The PBMC fraction was derived from more than 8 ml of fresh peripheral blood.

The clonotype was recovered from a woman aged 30 to 39 with Graves' ophthalmopathy. This chain uses TRBV7-9 with TRBJ1-2; maybe TRBD1 (6 bases). Sequences were obtained from blood. Written as DNA, the CDR3 is TGTGCCAGCAGTCCAATTACAGGGTATGGCTACACCTTC. This encodes CASSPITGYGYTF.